This entry features one TCR beta chain sequence. This clonotype was detected once. This clone's antigen is unknown. No much larger clonotype is one base removed from it; base qualities were not supplied. One read alone is a weak basis. The source of the sample is a study of spatial heterogeneity in lung cancer (dated by TCRdb to about 2019). Study-wide context: The donors were more than 65 patients from the lung TRACERx cohort who had early-stage, untreated non-small cell lung cancer. In the raw uncorrected reads, each unique combination of TCR and UMI appeared more than ten times on average. Nonsynonymous mutation counts, determined by whole-exome sequencing of tumor tissue, were related to TCR repertoire features. In non-small cell lung cancer, the study quantitatively compared TCR alpha and beta repertoires across several tumor regions, matched nontumor lung, and blood. Both alpha and beta chains were TCR-sequenced in samples taken at surgery, namely 220 tumor regions, around 61 matched nontumor lung samples and over 55 PBMC samples. Beta-chain transcripts were consistently detected in greater numbers than alpha-chain transcripts, which likely reflected higher beta-chain transcript abundance. Follow-up PBMC samples were sequenced whenever available, with the median time to follow-up being approximately two years after resection. Results the study describes overall, beyond this receptor: Only about 15 patients were included in comparisons of baseline and follow-up blood repertoires. Confirming at a functional level the hypothesis that regional TCRs recognize regional mutations was considered to require additional single-cell paired TCR alpha and beta sequencing. Ubiquitous expanded tumor TCRs were found in blood more often at tumor resection than at routine follow-up.

The sample's time point label, in plain terms: blood at routine non-recurrence follow-up after resection. TCR sequencing used whole RNA extracted from tumor and nontumor lung tissue, or from cryopreserved PBMC samples, without cell sorting. Only patients for whom sufficient RNA was available from at least two tumor regions were selected for TCR sequencing. The receptor library was made with 5' RACE. TCRdb names NextSeq 500 as the instrument used. In the TCR library protocol, a unique molecular identifier was attached to each TCR cDNA molecule so that PCR and sequencing errors could be corrected. In the source study's methods: TCR identification, UMI-based error correction and CDR3 extraction were performed with Decombinator tools. TCRs above a frequency of 2 per 1,000, corresponding to the top 1% of the tumor frequency distribution, were defined as expanded. Rényi diversity was computed with the R vegan package after subsampling each repertoire 100 times to 5,000 TCRs. To build CDR3 similarity networks, amino acid triplet string-kernel similarity was used, and CDR3s were connected when their pairwise similarity was above 0.82. The raw public data were reprocessed by TCRdb itself: fastp quality trimming at Q25, MiXCR clonotype calling, in-frame beta chains only. Identical CDR3 proteins give one entry, which carries the most common genes and DNA. The V and J calls, along with clone size, are taken from TCRdb and not from the paper's own processing. The sample table records 35,000 to 55,000 distinct CDR3 sequences; 20% to 25% of these occur just once. The ten top clones hold roughly 6.5% of the sample.

The CDR3, from cysteine to phenylalanine, totals 15 residues. Only the CDR3 portion is preserved as DNA: 45 bases, with reading frame beginning at the first base. CDR1 SGHRS and CDR2 YFSETQ are derived from the germline V gene. V loses 4 bases at its end and J loses 8 bases; junction bases beyond the gene matches: 9. The sequence links TRBV5-1 to TRBJ2-1, and 10 junction bases match TRBD2. The source is a female donor with early-stage non-small cell lung cancer. Source: PBMCs, taken at follow-up. The DNA sequence is TGCGCCAGCAGCGTTAGCGGGAGGTTTTTGGATGAGCAGTTCTTC. Its translation reads: CASSVSGRFLDEQFF.